A selection of T cell receptor beta chains follows, all from one sample in a study of T cell repertoires in cytomegalovirus infection. Using its own MiXCR run on the reads, TCRdb lists one record per CDR3 protein. The table lists 700,000 to 950,000 distinct CDR3 sequences, about 33% of them singletons. Their antigens remain unidentified. The sample was cultured CD8+ T cells from PBMCs, taken from culture after CMV antigen stimulation. These receptor sequences come from a human donor in good health (CMV status not recorded). Some clones in this sample may be carry-over from other donors' samples. CDR3s include the opening cysteine and the closing phenylalanine or tryptophan. D genes are given only for firm matches. Clone size appears in some rows only: once, few, many, or a class for an expanded clone.

TGTGCCAGCAGCGAGGGGCGCACAGATACGCAGTATTTT,CASSEGRTDTQYF,NA,TRBV7-3,TRBJ2-3,few
TGTGCCGCGGGTAGCGGGGGAGCCTACAATGAGCAGTTCTTC,CAAGSGGAYNEQFF,TRBD2,TRBV25-1,TRBJ2-1,few
TGTGCCAGCAGCGTTGATCAGGGGAGGGATTCACCCCTCCACTTT,CASSVDQGRDSPLHF,NA,TRBV9,TRBJ1-6,NA
TGTGCCAGCAGCTTAGTGGTGAACGAGCAGTACTTC,CASSLVVNEQYF,NA,TRBV7-9,TRBJ2-7,few
TGTGCCAGCAGCTTAAGGGACTCCTTAGGGTACGAGCAGTACTTC,CASSLRDSLGYEQYF,NA,TRBV7-8,TRBJ2-7,few
TGTGTCAGCAGTAGGCCGATGGGCTATGGCTACACCTTC,CVSSRPMGYGYTF,NA,TRBV27,TRBJ1-2,NA
TGTGCCAGCAAGGCTAATGAAAAACTGTTTTTT,CASKANEKLFF,NA,TRBV27,TRBJ1-4,NA
TGTGCCAGCAGCCTTGACAGCGCCACTGGAAACACCATATATTTT,CASSLDSATGNTIYF,NA,TRBV27,TRBJ1-3,few
TGTGCCAGCAGTGAGGACAGGGGCTTGGGTGAGCAGTTCTTC,CASSEDRGLGEQFF,TRBD1,TRBV6-1,TRBJ2-1,NA
TGTGCCAGCAGTGAAAGGATACTTGTCACAGATACGCAGTATTTT,CASSERILVTDTQYF,NA,TRBV2,TRBJ2-3,few
TGTGCCAGCAGTGTTTCGACAGGGAGGAACAATCAGCCCCAGCATTTT,CASSVSTGRNNQPQHF,TRBD1,TRBV2,TRBJ1-5,once
TGTGCCAGTCCTGCGGCGGGGGGTCACACAGATACGCAGTATTTT,CASPAAGGHTDTQYF,TRBD2,TRBV6-1,TRBJ2-3,NA
TGCAGTGCAAGACAGGGATTTGGGGCCAACGTCCTGACTTTC,CSARQGFGANVLTF,TRBD1,TRBV20-1,TRBJ2-6,NA
TGTGCCAGCAGCCGATCCTATGCCGATGGGACAGGGACCCCCCGCTCTGGAAACACCATATATTTT,CASSRSYADGTGTPRSGNTIYF,TRBD1,TRBV7-8,TRBJ1-3,many
TGTGCCAGCAGCTTAGGGTACCATCCCTATGGCTACACCTTC,CASSLGYHPYGYTF,NA,TRBV13,TRBJ1-2,NA
TGTGCCAGCAGACTAGATCTTTTGGATGAGCAGTACTTC,CASRLDLLDEQYF,NA,TRBV27,TRBJ2-7,NA
TGTGCCAGCAGTTACTCAGACTGGACCCAAGAGACCCAGTACTTC,CASSYSDWTQETQYF,NA,TRBV6-5,TRBJ2-5,once
TGTGCCAGCAGCCCCTCTGGGAATGAGCAGTTCTTC,CASSPSGNEQFF,NA,TRBV7-6,TRBJ2-1,many
TGTGCCAGCAGCTTTACCCCGGGACAGGGGGCAATGGAGACCCAGTACTTC,CASSFTPGQGAMETQYF,TRBD1,TRBV7-9,TRBJ2-5,NA
TGTGCCACCTTGACCCGGGGAGGGACTGGGGCCAACGTCCTGACTTTC,CATLTRGGTGANVLTF,TRBD2,TRBV6-1,TRBJ2-6,few
TGTGCCAGCACAGAAGGGCGGCTCCTCAATGAGCAGTTCTTC,CASTEGRLLNEQFF,NA,TRBV6-2/TRBV6-3,TRBJ2-1,NA
TGTGCCATCAAAGATAGAGAGAACACTGAAGCTTTCTTT,CAIKDRENTEAFF,NA,TRBV10-3,TRBJ1-1,NA
TGTGCCAGCAGTGAATCGGAGGGGATGTATAATTCACCCCTCCACTTT,CASSESEGMYNSPLHF,NA,TRBV2,TRBJ1-6,few
TGCGCCAGCAGCCTCAGGTGGACAGACCACACCGGGGAGCTGTTTTTT,CASSLRWTDHTGELFF,NA,TRBV4-3,TRBJ2-2,few
TGTGCCAGCAGTGAAACGGGATTTGGACAGCCCCAGCATTTT,CASSETGFGQPQHF,NA,TRBV6-1,TRBJ1-5,NA
TGTGCCAGCAGTTACCCCTACCCGGTGAGGGACACTGAAGCTTTCTTT,CASSYPYPVRDTEAFF,NA,TRBV6-2/TRBV6-3,TRBJ1-1,NA
TGTGCCAGCAGCAACAGTGGGAACACCGGGGAGCTGTTTTTT,CASSNSGNTGELFF,NA,TRBV7-3,TRBJ2-2,few
TGTGCCAGCAGCCATCACAGGGAAACTGGGGCCAACGTCCTGACTTTC,CASSHHRETGANVLTF,NA,TRBV7-9,TRBJ2-6,NA
TGTGCCAGCAGCCCTCAGGACAGGGGCTTTATAGATACGCAGTATTTT,CASSPQDRGFIDTQYF,TRBD1,TRBV27,TRBJ2-3,NA
TGTGCCTGCTACAGGGGGCAAGCTTTCTTT,CACYRGQAFF,TRBD1,TRBV2,TRBJ1-1,NA
TGTGCCAGCACGACTAGAACTGAAGCTTTCTTT,CASTTRTEAFF,NA,TRBV25-1,TRBJ1-1,NA
TGTGCCAGCAGCGGTCTAACTTATTACAATGAGCAGTTCTTC,CASSGLTYYNEQFF,NA,TRBV7-9,TRBJ2-1,many
TGTGCTAGCAGCTTAGGGCTGGGAGCCTACGAGCAGTACTTC,CASSLGLGAYEQYF,NA,TRBV7-7,TRBJ2-7,few
TGCAGCGTTGTAGGCCGAAACACTGAAGCTTTCTTT,CSVVGRNTEAFF,NA,TRBV29-1,TRBJ1-1,NA
TGTGCCAGCAGCTTAGCCCGACCTGCGAACACCGGGGAGCTGTTTTTT,CASSLARPANTGELFF,NA,TRBV7-8,TRBJ2-2,many
TGTGTCAGCCTAGGGGGGAAAAGCTATGGCTACACCTTC,CVSLGGKSYGYTF,NA,TRBV7-4,TRBJ1-2,once
TGCAGCGTTTGGGTAGGGTCAAATGAGCAGTTCTTC,CSVWVGSNEQFF,NA,TRBV29-1,TRBJ2-1,NA
TGTGCCAGCAGCCCGGAACGGCGGGGGGGGGCTCAAGAGACCCAGTACTTC,CASSPERRGGAQETQYF,TRBD2,TRBV7-6,TRBJ2-5,NA
TGTGCCAGCAGTTACTATGAAAGCTCTGGGGCCAACGTCCTGACTTTC,CASSYYESSGANVLTF,NA,TRBV6-5,TRBJ2-6,few
TGTGCCAGCAGATGGACAGGGGGCTCTTTTCAGCCCCAGCATTTT,CASRWTGGSFQPQHF,TRBD1,TRBV6-6,TRBJ1-5,NA
TGTGCCAGCAGTTTTCTTCTGAGACACCAGAATTTTTATACTCAGTATTTT,CASSFLLRHQNFYTQYF,NA,TRBV28,TRBJ2-3,few
TGTGCCAGCAGCAACCCTCAGGGCCATGGCTACACCTTC,CASSNPQGHGYTF,NA,TRBV6-5,TRBJ1-2,few
TGTGCCAGCAGTCCCCGACAGGGGAGTATCACTGAAGCTTTCTTT,CASSPRQGSITEAFF,TRBD1,TRBV27,TRBJ1-1,NA
TGTGCCAGCAGCTTGGTGGCAGGGCCCCTCTATGGCTACACCTTC,CASSLVAGPLYGYTF,NA,TRBV5-5,TRBJ1-2,few
TGTGCCAGCAGTGCTGGAGTGAGCCGGAACACTGAAGCTTTCTTT,CASSAGVSRNTEAFF,NA,TRBV2,TRBJ1-1,few
TGTGCCGTCCGGCAATCCTTGAACACTGAAGCTTTCTTT,CAVRQSLNTEAFF,NA,TRBV12-3/TRBV12-4,TRBJ1-1,once
TGTGCCAGCAGGTTCAAGGGGCCGGCGGAGACCCAGTACTTC,CASRFKGPAETQYF,NA,TRBV28,TRBJ2-5,few
TGTGCTAGCAGCTTAGCGCTAGCGGGGGGAAGAAATGAGCAGTTCTTC,CASSLALAGGRNEQFF,TRBD2,TRBV7-7,TRBJ2-1,NA